Following are 3 T cell receptor beta chains from one sample sequenced in a study of graft-versus-host responses after intestinal transplantation. Sequencing used immunoSEQ multiplex PCR; TCRdb keeps in-frame clones, though not all of them. The table includes roughly 40,000 clones, approximately 89% detected once. Sequenced here: PBMCs, sampled less than 280 days after transplant. These receptor sequences come from a human patient who received an intestinal transplant, so some T cells may come from the graft donor.

Concerning this clone itself: This CDR3 is also generated by other DNA sequences in the sample. The chain recombines TRBV9 with TRBJ2-3, with unresolved D. V lost 1 base to trimming and J lost 1 base, with 7 bases between them. The CDR3 has 14 amino acids. Germline CDR1 SGDLS, CDR2 YYNGEE. For the CDR3, the DNA is TGTGCCAGCAGCGTATCAGGAGGCACAGATACGCAGTATTTT. This codes for CASSVSGGTDTQYF.

This clone was seen only once. The chain joins TRBV6-1 to TRBJ1-2; the match to TRBD1 covers 8 bases. The CDR3 consists of 14 residues. V shed 6 bases and J 8 bases; nucleotides not matched to a gene: 11. Germline CDR1 MNHNS, CDR2 SASEGT. CDR3 bases: TGTGCCAGCAGGACAGGGGAGGGGAGAGGAGGCTACACCTTC. Protein product: CASRTGEGRGGYTF.

The CDR3 bases are TGTGCCTGGAGTGGAGGGACAGGGGGCGCCACAGATACGCAGTATTTT. Protein: CAWSGGTGGATDTQYF. The V call is TRBV30, the J call TRBJ2-3, with 12 bases matching TRBD1. The CDR3 contains 16 residues. From germline, CDR1 is GTSNPN and CDR2 SVGIG (reference sequence). Trimming took 1 base from V and 2 from J; bases not matched to a gene: 4.